This T cell receptor (beta chain) was identified in a study of blood T cell repertoires in COVID-19. Study summary: Researchers got acute and convalescent COVID-19 samples from the United States, Italy and Spain. Sources were T cells, B-cell-depleted T cells, or PBMCs; the material itself was cDNA or gDNA.

This clone was detected only once. Data came from immunoSEQ multiplex PCR; TCRdb stores just in-frame clones and leaves some out. The sample carries 95,000 to 150,000 clones, approximately 77% recorded once. The CDR3 loop spans 17 amino acids. The junction had 11 bases not matched to a gene; V was cut back by 5 bases and J by 8 bases. Germline V gives CDR1 MDHEN, CDR2 SYDVKM. The receptor's source is a human donor in a cohort sampled during active COVID-19. The chain carries TRBV28 and TRBJ2-4; 14 bases agree with TRBD2. Sequenced material: peripheral blood. CDR3 region: CASSLRLAGGTKDIQYF. The DNA of the CDR3 is TGTGCCAGCAGTCTCCGACTAGCGGGAGGGACTAAGGACATTCAGTACTTC.